Presented here are 27 T cell receptor beta chains from one specimen sequenced in a study of blood T cell repertoires in COVID-19. The table came from immunoSEQ multiplex PCR; TCRdb's copy has only in-frame clones and leaves some out. The data contain more than 300,000 clones, around 86% of them singletons. Sequences were obtained from peripheral blood. The receptors stem from a woman aged 45-65 years with acute or convalescent COVID-19.

V is TRBV6-2 or TRBV6-3 and J is TRBJ2-5, with 8 positions matching TRBD1. This CDR3 is built from 15 residues. J lost 2 bases, V lost 2 bases, and 4 bases had no gene match. Germline V gives CDR1 MNHEY, CDR2 SVGEGT. The CDR3 nucleotides read TGTGCCAGCAGTTACGCCCGACAGGGGCAAGAGACCCAGTACTTC. This codes for CASSYARQGQETQYF.

The rearrangement links TRBV7-3 to TRBJ2-2, with D unclear. Deletions cut 1 base from V and 4 bases from J, with 7 bases between. Per the germline V gene, CDR1 is SGHTA and CDR2 is FQGTGA. The CDR3 loop spans 14 amino acids. CDR3 residues: CASSLIPSTGELFF. The CDR3 nucleotides read TGTGCCAGCAGCTTAATTCCCAGCACCGGGGAGCTGTTTTTT.

CDR3 nucleotides: TGTGCCAGCAGTTTAGTAGGGGGGACAGTATCCTACGAGCAGTACTTC. It codes for CASSLVGGTVSYEQYF. V and J are TRBV28 and TRBJ2-7; tentative D call: TRBD1 (7 bases). The length of the CDR3 is 16 residues. Per the germline V gene, CDR1 is MDHEN and CDR2 is SYDVKM. The germline V and J ends were trimmed by 2 bases and 1 base, with 15 bases remaining between them.

This chain connects TRBV7-2 to TRBJ2-1; 9 bases are a match to TRBD1. Germline V lookup: CDR1 SGHTA, CDR2 FQGNSA. J lost 8 bases, V lost 5 bases, and 1 base had no gene match. CDR3 length equals 12 residues. The CDR3 spells CASSRTGDEQFF. DNA for the CDR3: TGTGCCAGCAGCCGGACAGGGGATGAGCAGTTCTTC.

The chain joins TRBV4-2 to TRBJ2-3; no clear D. Trimming removed 1 base from V and 3 bases from J, with 5 bases in between. Germline V lookup: CDR1 LGHNA, CDR2 YNFKEQ. The CDR3 sequence is 13 residues long. The CDR3: CASSQVLTDTQYF. The DNA for the CDR3 is TGTGCCAGCAGCCAAGTTTTAACAGATACGCAGTATTTT.

This clone was observed a few times. The chain couples TRBV18 to TRBJ1-1; no reliable D call. Germline V gives CDR1 KGHSH, CDR2 LQKENI. The V end was cut by 3 bases, the J end by 0 bases, with 14 bases between. This CDR3 is built from 16 residues. This chain's CDR3 is CASSPPHRVMNTEAFF. The CDR3, as DNA: TGTGCCAGCTCACCCCCACATCGGGTAATGAACACTGAAGCTTTCTTT.

The chain links TRBV18 to TRBJ2-7; 10 bases map to TRBD2. The CDR3 length is 15 residues. V was pared by 5 bases and J by 7 bases, with 11 bases of the junction left unmatched. Germline CDR1 and CDR2: KGHSH and LQKENI. The CDR3 is CASSTAASGSLEQYF. DNA for the CDR3: TGTGCCAGCTCAACGGCGGCTAGCGGGAGTTTAGAGCAGTACTTC.

The chain carries TRBV5-1 and TRBJ2-7; tentative D call: TRBD1 (5 bases). The V gene's germline CDR1 is SGHRS and CDR2 YFSETQ. V was clipped by 4 bases and J by 6 bases, with 17 bases between them. This CDR3 contains 14 residues. The CDR3 sequence: CASSPRRAAPEQYF. The CDR3 DNA sequence: TGCGCCAGCAGCCCCCGCAGGGCCGCGCCCGAGCAGTACTTC.

V is TRBV5-6 and J is TRBJ2-1; D is perhaps TRBD2 (6 bases). Germline values: CDR1 SGHDT, CDR2 YYEEEE. Trimming pared 6 bases from V and 0 bases from J, leaving 13 bases between. There are 15 residues in the CDR3. CDR3 protein: CASILYGSSYNEQFF. CDR3 sequence (DNA): TGTGCCAGCATCCTTTACGGGAGCTCCTACAATGAGCAGTTCTTC.

The chain carries TRBV7-2 and TRBJ1-2; no firm D call. Germline loops: CDR1 SGHTA, CDR2 FQGNSA. V was cut by 5 bases and J by 2 bases, with 3 bases left in between. The CDR3 has 11 residues. CDR3 sequence (DNA): TGTGCCAGCAGCCTAAACTATGGCTACACCTTC. Its protein is CASSLNYGYTF.

The chain carries TRBV18 and TRBJ1-6; perhaps TRBD1 as D (5 bases). The CDR3 extends over 14 amino acids. V dropped 2 bases and J dropped 8 bases, with 10 bases sitting between them. Germline values: CDR1 KGHSH, CDR2 LQKENI. The CDR3 DNA sequence: TGTGCCAGCTCACCAATCGTAGGGGATTCACCCCTCCACTTT. Protein: CASSPIVGDSPLHF.

The genes are TRBV28 and TRBJ2-1; D might be TRBD2 (7 bases). Germline V gives CDR1 MDHEN, CDR2 SYDVKM. The CDR3 loop spans 12 amino acids. V was trimmed by 3 bases and J by 9 bases, leaving 9 bases between them. CDR3 residues: CASSLGGAEQFF. CDR3 coding DNA: TGTGCCAGCAGTTTGGGGGGGGCTGAGCAGTTCTTC.

V is TRBV4-3 and J is TRBJ2-3; D may be TRBD2 (6 bases). The CDR3 runs to 17 residues. In germline, CDR1 is LGHNA, CDR2 YSLEER. The ends were cut back, 1 base at V and 5 bases at J, with 19 bases in the middle. The CDR3 loop is CASSQGSSGLDGDTQYF. CDR3 coding DNA: TGCGCCAGCAGCCAAGGTTCCAGCGGGTTAGATGGAGATACGCAGTATTTT.

The rearrangement links TRBV4-1 to TRBJ2-3; D gene ambiguous. The length of the CDR3 is 14 residues. The germline CDR1 and CDR2 sequences are MGHRA and YSYEKL. V lost 8 bases and J 5 bases, leaving 17 bases between the germline ends. The chain's CDR3 is CASCLSLGQDTQYF. DNA of the CDR3: TGCGCCAGCTGCCTCTCCCTTGGGCAAGATACGCAGTATTTT.

Comment on this clone: This could be a read error, since a much larger clone is one nucleotide away. CDR3 region: CASSLNTEAFF. DNA for the CDR3: TGTGCCAGCAGCCTCAACACTGAAGCTTTCTTT. This chain connects TRBV5-8 to TRBJ1-1, with D unclear. The CDR3 contains 11 residues. Germline V gene lookup returns CDR1 SGHTS and CDR2 YDEGEE. The germline V and J ends were trimmed by 4 bases and 2 bases, with 3 bases remaining between them.

This clone was recorded only once. The chain carries TRBV11-2 and TRBJ2-7, with D tentatively TRBD1 (5 bases). V was shortened by 2 bases and J by 1 base, with 12 bases between the two germline ends. CDR3 size: 15 residues. CDR1 SGHAT and CDR2 FQNNGV come from the germline V gene. Here the CDR3 DNA reads TGTGCCAGCAGCTTATATCCGACAGATTCCTACGAGCAGTACTTC. Its translation: CASSLYPTDSYEQYF.

This clone was detected only once. This sequence joins TRBV5-6 and TRBJ2-5; D gene ambiguous. The CDR3 contains 12 residues. The germline CDR1 and CDR2 sequences are SGHDT and YYEEEE. V was shortened by 6 bases and J by 5 bases, with 11 bases between the two germline ends. CDR3 loop: CASTSSRETQYF. CDR3 bases: TGTGCCAGCACCTCTTCCCGGGAGACCCAGTACTTC.

The rearrangement joins TRBV6-5 to TRBJ1-2; D is perhaps TRBD1 (6 bases). Germline CDR1 and CDR2: MNHEY and SVGAGI. V lost 5 bases and J lost 2, with 15 bases in between. The length of the CDR3 is 15 residues. CDR3 bases: TGTGCCAGCAGTACCACCGGGACACTAAACTATGGCTACACCTTC. It encodes CASSTTGTLNYGYTF.

The chain employs TRBV7-9 and TRBJ2-7; 10 bases align to TRBD1. The CDR3 is made up of 17 amino acids. V shed 5 bases, J shed 4 bases, and the junction held 14 bases outside the gene matches. Germline lookup yields CDR1 SEHNR and CDR2 FQNEAQ (reference sequence). Written as DNA, the CDR3 is TGTGCCAGCAGCCAAGCGCCTGGACAGGGGGGTGGGTACGAGCAGTACTTC. It specifies CASSQAPGQGGGYEQYF.

V gene TRBV4-1 combines with J gene TRBJ1-2; 7 positions match TRBD1. V trimming: 2 bases; J trimming: 2 bases; junction bases outside the gene matches: 8. CDR1 and CDR2 (germline): MGHRA, YSYEKL. The CDR3 spans 16 residues. CDR3 residues: CASSQTTGVRNYGYTF. DNA of the CDR3: TGCGCCAGCAGCCAAACAACAGGGGTGCGGAACTATGGCTACACCTTC.

The chain couples TRBV28 to TRBJ2-7; D unclear. V shed 5 bases and J shed 4 bases, with 18 bases lying between them. CDR1 and CDR2 (germline): MDHEN, SYDVKM. The CDR3 is made up of 15 amino acids. CDR3 residues: CASSGDEAHSYEQYF. The CDR3 coding sequence is TGTGCCAGCAGTGGAGACGAGGCTCATTCTTACGAGCAGTACTTC.

The rearrangement uses TRBV6-5 and TRBJ1-5; a possible D gene is TRBD1 (5 bases). The germline gives CDR1 MNHEY, CDR2 SVGAGI. The CDR3 extends over 14 amino acids. V shed 0 bases and J shed 7 bases, with 10 bases lying between them. The CDR3 nucleotides read TGTGCCAGCAGTTACTCAAGGGGTTGGCAGCCCCAGCATTTT. The encoded protein is CASSYSRGWQPQHF.

This sequence joins TRBV19 and TRBJ2-2; TRBD2 agrees at 8 bases. The germline V gene has CDR1 LNHDA and CDR2 SQIVND (reference sequence). V shed 4 bases and J 4 bases; nucleotides not matched to a gene: 5. The CDR3 spans 15 residues. In DNA, the CDR3 is TGTGCCAGTAGTAGGGAGCGGGAGCCCACCGGGGAGCTGTTTTTT. As protein: CASSREREPTGELFF. The entire variable domain, with the rest obtained from reference TRBV19 and TRBJ2-2, is as follows: DGGITQSPKYLFRKEGQNVTLSCEQNLNHDAMYWYRQDPGQGLRLIYYSQIVNDFQKGDIAEGYSVSREKKESFPLTVTSAQKNPTAFYLCASSREREPTGELFFGEGSRLTVL.

CDR3 DNA sequence: TGTGCCAGCAGTTGGGGACTAGGGGACTACGAGCAGTACTTC. Amino acid sequence: CASSWGLGDYEQYF. V and J are TRBV6-5 and TRBJ2-7; 8 bases are shared with TRBD2. The V gene's germline CDR1 is MNHEY and CDR2 SVGAGI. The CDR3 extends over 14 amino acids. The trim removed 4 bases at V and 3 bases at J, leaving 5 bases unmatched.

The CDR3 region has the DNA TGTGCCAGCAGCAAAACCGGGACAGGGACCTACAATGAGCAGTTCTTC. Its protein product is CASSKTGTGTYNEQFF. This chain links TRBV2 with TRBJ2-1, with 9 bases identical to TRBD1. V shed 6 bases and J 2 bases; nucleotides not matched to a gene: 8. Germline CDR1 reads SNHLY; CDR2 reads FYNNEI. The CDR3 runs 16 residues.

V gene TRBV24-1 combines with J gene TRBJ2-7, with D possibly TRBD1 on 5 matching bases. The germline V gene encodes CDR1 KGHDR and CDR2 SFDVKD. The CDR3 contains 13 residues. V lost 5 bases and J lost 4, with 11 bases in between. The CDR3 DNA is TGTGCCACCAGTGCGGCAGGGCGGTACGAGCAGTACTTC. This gives the protein CATSAAGRYEQYF.

The gene calls are TRBV5-1 and TRBJ2-3, with TRBD1 matching over 7 bases. The CDR3 is 15 residues long. The V segment lost 4 bases and the J segment 4 bases; nucleotides outside the gene matches: 9. Germline V CDR1 and CDR2: SGHRS, YFSETQ. Here the CDR3 reads CASSPDRISSDTQYF. The CDR3 coding sequence is TGCGCCAGCAGCCCGGACAGGATTAGCTCAGATACGCAGTATTTT.